This T cell receptor (beta chain) came from a study of human T cells and chemical hapten exposure. Study-wide points: TCRs exceeding 1 in 1000 frequency stayed unchanged with DPC sensitization.

Time point given: pre-sensitization, week 0. The treatment: therapeutic diphenylcyclopropenone sensitization with weekly scalp DPC. Germline CDR1 MNHEY, CDR2 SVGAGI. Deletions cut 6 bases from V and 8 bases from J, with 16 bases between. CDR3 length: 13 amino acids. The library labeled individual cDNA molecules by adding unique molecular identifiers to them. MiXCR, applied by TCRdb to the RACE reads, yields one record per CDR3 protein. This table has 380,000 or so distinct CDR3 sequences, 4.5% to 5.5% appearing once. Many counts were recorded for this clonotype. Its antigen is unidentified. V gene TRBV6-5 combines with J gene TRBJ1-2; TRBD1 is a possible D gene (5 bases). Sequences were derived from whole blood, sampled in connection with sensitization to the hapten diphenylcyclopropenone (DPC). The clonotype comes from a young woman with alopecia areata. Some clones in this sample may be carry-over from other donors' samples. CDR3 in DNA: TGTGCCAGCAGCCCGGGACGCCGGGGAGGCTACACCTTC. This sequence encodes CASSPGRRGGYTF.